The 15 T cell receptor beta chains below were found in one sample sequenced in a study of OX40 agonist ivuxolimab in advanced cancers. The assay was immunoSEQ multiplex PCR, and TCRdb's table has in-frame clones only and misses some. Of 9,500 to 12,000 clones listed, about 81% are singletons. The specimen comprised CD4+ or CD8+ T cells sorted from blood, sampled in a trial of the OX40 agonist ivuxolimab. The receptors were gathered from an adult with an advanced solid tumor such as melanoma, head and neck, liver or kidney cancer.

This clone was detected once. V gene TRBV6-1 combines with J gene TRBJ2-7; 9 nucleotides align to TRBD2. Germline trimming cut 3 bases from V and 0 bases from J; bases unmatched to any gene: 3. CDR3 length: 15 residues. Germline V gives CDR1 MNHNS, CDR2 SASEGT. The CDR3 loop is CASSEGSGSSYEQYF. As DNA, the CDR3 is TGTGCCAGCAGTGAGGGTAGCGGGAGCTCCTACGAGCAGTACTTC.

The genes are TRBV5-8 and TRBJ2-7; TRBD1 might be the D (5 bases). The V gene lost 4 bases and the J gene lost 6 bases, with 17 bases spanning the gap. The CDR3 contains 14 residues. The germline CDR1 and CDR2 sequences are SGHTS and YDEGEE. CDR3 sequence reads: CASSHRTPRSEQYF. Written as DNA, the CDR3 is TGTGCCAGCAGCCACCGGACACCGCGGAGCGAGCAGTACTTC.

This clone is medium-sized within its sample. V usage is TRBV4-2 and J usage is TRBJ1-4; D gene uncertain. CDR1 LGHNA and CDR2 YNFKEQ come from the germline V gene. The CDR3 loop spans 12 amino acids. Trimming stripped 4 bases from V and 7 bases from J, with 7 bases between. The CDR3 protein is CASSPRGEKLFF. As DNA, the CDR3 is TGTGCCAGCAGCCCCCGGGGTGAAAAACTGTTTTTT.

The V and J genes are TRBV10-3 and TRBJ1-3; possible D gene TRBD1, 6 bases. CDR1 and CDR2 from the germline V gene are ENHRY and SYGVKD. V was trimmed by 10 bases and J by 2 bases, leaving 24 bases between them. The CDR3 is 17 residues long. CDR3: CATQGHGTKGPGNTIYF. The CDR3 bases are TGTGCCACCCAGGGCCACGGGACAAAGGGGCCTGGAAACACCATATATTTT.

About this clone: Additional DNA sequences in this sample encode the identical CDR3. V gene TRBV30 combines with J gene TRBJ2-7; TRBD1 aligns across 9 bases. With V trimmed by 1 base and J by 6 bases, 7 bases remained unmatched. This CDR3 is built from 14 residues. Germline V gene data show CDR1 as GTSNPN and CDR2 as SVGIG (reference sequence). DNA for the CDR3: TGTGCCTGGAGTGGGGGACAGGGAACTGGCGAGCAGTACTTC. It yields the protein CAWSGGQGTGEQYF.

J is TRBJ2-7 and V is TRBV7-9; TRBD2 might be the D (6 bases). The V gene's germline CDR1 is SEHNR and CDR2 FQNEAQ (reference sequence). This CDR3 has 17 residues. V dropped 8 bases and J dropped 0 bases, with 23 bases sitting between them. For the CDR3, the DNA is TGTGCCAGCGAACCCGGAGTAGCGGAACCCGACTCCTACGAGCAGTACTTC. The encoded protein is CASEPGVAEPDSYEQYF. Looking up the rest from reference TRBV7-9 and TRBJ2-7 gives the full variable domain: DTGVSQNPRHKITKRGQNVTFRCDPISEHNRLYWYRQTLGQGPEFLTYFQNEAQLEKSRLLSDRFSAERPKGSFSTLEIQRTEQGDSAMYLCASEPGVAEPDSYEQYFGPGTRLTVT.

The chain couples TRBV7-6 to TRBJ2-1, with 8 bases matching TRBD2. CDR1 SGHVS and CDR2 FNYEAQ come from the germline V gene. J gave up 7 bases and V 4 bases, and 18 bases lay outside the gene matches. The CDR3 has 18 residues. The CDR3 is CASSSTAGGSGSWNEQFF. The CDR3 DNA sequence: TGTGCCAGCAGCTCCACAGCGGGCGGGAGCGGGAGTTGGAATGAGCAGTTCTTC.

The V and J genes are TRBV30 and TRBJ2-7, with D tentatively TRBD2 (5 bases). CDR1 and CDR2 from the germline V gene are GTSNPN and SVGIG (reference sequence). Trimming removed 1 base at V and 2 bases at J, with 12 bases between. CDR3 length: 14 amino acids. CDR3 DNA sequence: TGTGCCTGGAGTGATCGGCTAGCTACCTACGAGCAGTACTTC. This codes for CAWSDRLATYEQYF.

The gene calls are TRBV4-2 and TRBJ2-1, with 9 nucleotides matching TRBD2. CDR1 is LGHNA and CDR2 is YNFKEQ in the germline V gene. The CDR3 runs to 17 residues. The V gene end was trimmed by 1 base and the J gene end by 5 bases; junction bases not matched to a gene: 9. The CDR3 region is CASSQVSREGLNNEQFF. Written as DNA, the CDR3 is TGTGCCAGCAGCCAAGTTTCGCGGGAGGGCTTAAACAATGAGCAGTTCTTC.

Note on this clone: Other DNA sequences of this sample code for an identical CDR3. This chain links TRBV5-8 with TRBJ2-7; a weak D match, TRBD1 (6 bases). The CDR3 consists of 15 residues. The V end was cut by 2 bases, the J end by 0 bases, with 12 bases between. Germline V gene data show CDR1 as SGHTS and CDR2 as YDEGEE. The CDR3 sequence is CASSFAGVGSYEQYF. The CDR3 DNA sequence: TGTGCCAGCAGCTTCGCAGGGGTCGGCTCCTACGAGCAGTACTTC.

This sequence joins TRBV7-9 and TRBJ2-1, with 11 bases aligning to TRBD2. The CDR3 sequence is 17 residues long. V dropped 1 base and J dropped 6; count of bases not matched to a gene: 8. The V gene's germline CDR1 is SEHNR and CDR2 FQNEAQ (reference sequence). CDR3 amino acids: CASSLVSGRDLGNEQFF. The CDR3 DNA reads TGTGCCAGCAGCTTAGTTAGCGGGAGGGATCTAGGCAATGAGCAGTTCTTC.

The chain carries TRBV5-5 and TRBJ2-7; D is undetermined. The germline CDR1 and CDR2 sequences are SGHKS and YYEKEE (reference sequence). The CDR3 extends over 15 amino acids. Between the trimmed V and J ends, which lost 0 bases and 2 bases, there was a span of 12 bases. For the CDR3, the DNA is TGTGCCAGCAGCTTGGAGTCGCCACCAACCTACGAGCAGTACTTC. Translating it yields CASSLESPPTYEQYF.

The V call is TRBV7-2, the J call TRBJ2-5; 10 nucleotides match TRBD2. Germline V gene data show CDR1 as SGHTA and CDR2 as FQGNSA. This CDR3 has 16 amino acids. V dropped 0 bases and J dropped 8; count of bases not matched to a gene: 9. CDR3 bases: TGTGCCAGCAGCTTAGCCTTCGCTAGCGGGGGAGACACCCAGTACTTC. It codes for CASSLAFASGGDTQYF.

This chain joins TRBV11-2 and TRBJ2-7; 8 nucleotides agree with TRBD1. V lost 5 bases and J lost 2; bases outside the gene matches: 2. CDR3 size: 13 residues. Germline values: CDR1 SGHAT, CDR2 FQNNGV. The CDR3 spells CASSQGQAYEQYF. The CDR3 DNA is TGTGCCAGCAGCCAGGGACAGGCCTACGAGCAGTACTTC.

This clone was seen a few times. The chain combines TRBV7-2 with TRBJ2-3, with D possibly matching TRBD2 (7 bases). This CDR3 region has 15 residues. Germline-derived CDR1 and CDR2 are SGHTA and FQGNSA. Deletions cut 8 bases from V and 3 bases from J, with 18 bases between. CDR3 bases: TGTGCCAGCCTGTATTGGGGGGGCGTGACAGATACGCAGTATTTT. This gives the protein CASLYWGGVTDTQYF.